The TCR beta chain described here comes from a study of naive and memory T cell subsets. Study outcomes and limitations: A few larger clonotypes appeared in naive repertoires, especially CD8, possibly memory cells re-expressing CD45RA.

Regarding this clonotype: Its matching antigen is unknown.

Deletions cut 3 bases from V and 3 bases from J, with 20 bases between. The CDR3 runs to 17 residues. Looked up from germline, CDR1 is SQVTM and CDR2 is ANQGSEA. The beta constant-region primer was an equimolar mix of two oligonucleotides covering TRBC1 and TRBC2. Ligated cDNA was amplified by four rounds of PCR with nested alpha and beta constant-region primers and SP2. Ligation attached a single-stranded oligonucleotide with a 12-nucleotide UMI and the SP2 primer to the cDNA 3' end. TCRdb itself ran the UMI-ligation and nested PCR reads through MiXCR, one entry per CDR3 protein. The sample has around 140,000 distinct CDR3 sequences; 15% to 25% are singletons. Cells stained for CD3, CD4, CD8, CD45RA and CD27 were sorted into four subsets.

Sample: naive CD8+ T cells from blood. The TCR sequence derives from a human donor in good health. The chain joins TRBV29-1 to TRBJ2-2, with D tentatively TRBD2 (7 bases). The CDR3 spells CSVEGFDGGGDTGELFF. The CDR3 DNA sequence: TGCAGCGTTGAGGGGTTCGATGGAGGGGGGGACACCGGGGAGCTGTTTTTT.